Sequencing of this T cell receptor beta chain was carried out in a study of cytomegalovirus exposure and HLA in healthy donors. Study overall: Prior work identified around 100 million unique TCR beta sequences in some 200 million T cells. Overall study results and limits: In a later analysis, donors in an Asian-associated ancestry cluster reportedly had fewer N-insertions in productive TCRs than the cohort mean.

Remarks on this clone: Its antigen is currently unknown.

Amplification used 60 Vbeta primers and 13 Jbeta primers. Measured with immunoSEQ multiplex PCR; TCRdb has only the in-frame clones, and not every one. The table shows about 200,000 clones, with almost 85% occurring only once. Trimming removed 5 bases from V and 9 bases from J; junction bases left unmatched: 12. The CDR3 loop spans 14 amino acids. The germline V gene encodes CDR1 LNHDA and CDR2 SQIVND (reference sequence). The specimen sequenced was PBMCs. The clonotype comes from a woman aged 45-65 years in good health and CMV-seronegative. This rearrangement joins TRBV19 to TRBJ1-1; 7 positions match TRBD1. The CDR3 here is CASSDRVDAVKAFF. CDR3 sequence (DNA): TGTGCCAGTAGTGACAGGGTAGACGCGGTCAAAGCTTTCTTT.